A single sample gave rise to the 11 T cell receptor beta chains below, sequenced in a study of tumor-infiltrating lymphocytes in primary liver carcinoma. Unsorted whole blood supplied the blood RNA, and germline DNA was isolated too. TCR beta cDNA was prepared out of about 530 ng total RNA by means of a constant-region primer. Libraries for TCR beta were built through three nested multiplex PCR rounds, which together made up a slightly modified ARM-PCR procedure. TRBV1-TRBV30 forward primers paired with a C-beta reverse primer drove the first two PCR rounds, 10 cycles each. TCRdb fed the multiplex PCR reads into MiXCR, producing one record per CDR3 protein. The sample has 300,000 to 350,000 distinct CDR3 sequences; 58% are singletons. The sample was peripheral blood. These receptors originate from a young woman with primary liver carcinoma and hepatitis B virus infection.

This chain uses TRBV7-9 with TRBJ2-5; D remains ambiguous. Germline CDR1 reads SEHNR; CDR2 reads FQNEAQ (reference sequence). The germline V and J ends were trimmed by 2 bases and 2 bases, with 15 bases remaining between them. The CDR3 contains 16 residues. The DNA for the CDR3 is TGTGCCAGCAGCTTAACGATGGTTTTTACTCAAGAGACCCAGTACTTC. Translated: CASSLTMVFTQETQYF.

This clonotype was detected ten times or more. The chain recombines TRBV11-3 with TRBJ2-7; 14 bases align to TRBD2. The germline V gene has CDR1 SGHNT and CDR2 YENEEA. With V trimmed by 7 bases and J by 2 bases, 13 bases remained unmatched. CDR3 length: 18 amino acids. As DNA, the CDR3 is TGTGCCAGCACCACGGGGGGACTAGCGGGAGAAAAGCCCTACGAGCAGTACTTC. Protein product: CASTTGGLAGEKPYEQYF.

Of note for this clonotype: Since a much larger clone is just one base distant, this may be a read error. The V call is TRBV2, the J call TRBJ2-1; tentative D call: TRBD2 (5 bases). Germline CDR1 is SNHLY and CDR2 is FYNNEI. This CDR3 region has 14 residues. Trimming pared 5 bases from V and 7 bases from J, leaving 15 bases between. CDR3 in DNA: TGTGCCAGCAGTAAGTCTACTAGAAGTAATGAGCAGTTCTTC. As protein: CASSKSTRSNEQFF.

Regarding this clonotype: This clone may be a read error of a much larger clone one base away. The rearrangement uses TRBV12-3 or TRBV12-4 and TRBJ2-1; D call uncertain. The CDR3 spans 14 residues. CDR3 in DNA: TGTGCCAGCAATTTAGTAAGGGCGGTGGATGAGCAGTTCTTC. Translation: CASNLVRAVDEQFF.

On this clonotype itself: A read error may be the cause here, since a much bigger clone is one base away. J is TRBJ2-3 and V is TRBV4-2; D not certain. Germline CDR1 is LGHNA and CDR2 is YNFKEQ. CDR3 length equals 14 residues. CDR3 sequence (DNA): TGTGCCAACAGCCAAGAGTTACCCCCAGATACGCAGTATTTT. This sequence encodes CANSQELPPDTQYF.

This clonotype was seen a single time. The V and J genes are TRBV7-3 and TRBJ2-1, with 8 bases lining up with TRBD1. V shed 4 bases and J 0 bases; nucleotides not matched to a gene: 5. Germline CDR1 and CDR2: SGHTA and FQGTGA. The CDR3 covers 16 residues. The CDR3 DNA sequence: TGTGCCAGCAGCTATGCCGGGACAGGCTCCTACAATGAGCAGTTCTTC. Its protein is CASSYAGTGSYNEQFF.

Concerning this clonotype: The germline gene is not matched at one end of the junction; a read error may be the cause. V and J are TRBV5-5 and TRBJ1-1, with a possible D match to TRBD1 (6 bases). CDR1 SGHKS and CDR2 YYEKEE come from the germline V gene (reference sequence). CDR3 length: 12 residues. CDR3 in DNA: TGTACCAGCAGATTTCAACAGGGACGAGCTTTCTTT. It is translated as CTSRFQQGRAFF. Complete variable domain (other parts from reference TRBV5-5 and TRBJ1-1): DAGVTQSPTHLIKTRGQQVTLRCSPISGHKSVSWYQQVLGQGPQFIFQYYEKEERGRGNFPDRFSARQFPNYSSELNVNALLLGDSALYLCTSRFQQGRAFFGQGTRLTVV.

A remark on this clonotype: Here the CDR3 omits its conserved ending phenylalanine or tryptophan, so a read error is the likely source. The CDR3 DNA follows: TGTGCCAGCAGCTTCGGGACAGGGGGCTACGAGCAGTACCTC. It encodes CASSFGTGGYEQYL. The chain is built from TRBV5-6 and TRBJ2-7; 11 positions match TRBD1. Trimming cost V 2 bases and J 3 bases; bases outside gene matches: 1. This CDR3 region has 14 residues. The germline gives CDR1 SGHDT, CDR2 YYEEEE.

This clonotype was recorded only once. This clone may be a read error of a much larger clone one base away. The genes are TRBV4-2 and TRBJ2-3; D is undetermined. Between the trimmed V and J ends, which lost 6 bases and 6 bases, there was a span of 16 bases. This CDR3 is 14 amino acids long. Looked up from germline, CDR1 is LGHNA and CDR2 is YNFKEQ. This chain's CDR3 is CASSEIGIVDTQYF. The DNA of the CDR3 is TGTGCCAGCAGTGAGATAGGGATAGTGGATACGCAGTATTTT.

In this sample, this clonotype turned up many times. V usage is TRBV4-2 and J usage is TRBJ1-4; D is possibly TRBD1 (6 bases). With 4 bases removed from V and 4 bases from J, the gap between germline ends came to 13 bases. The CDR3 runs 15 residues. CDR1 is LGHNA and CDR2 is YNFKEQ in the germline V gene. The CDR3, as DNA: TGTGCCAGCAGCCCAATGGACAGCAATAATGAAAAACTGTTTTTT. This translates into CASSPMDSNNEKLFF.

A remark on this clonotype: One base away lies a much larger clone, so this may be a sequencing read error. The genes are TRBV12-3 or TRBV12-4 and TRBJ1-5, with 8 bases lining up with TRBD1. The CDR3 runs 15 residues. The CDR3 region has the DNA TGTGCCAGCAGTCCCGGACAGGGAAGCAATCAGCCCCAGCTTTTT. This gives the protein CASSPGQGSNQPQLF.